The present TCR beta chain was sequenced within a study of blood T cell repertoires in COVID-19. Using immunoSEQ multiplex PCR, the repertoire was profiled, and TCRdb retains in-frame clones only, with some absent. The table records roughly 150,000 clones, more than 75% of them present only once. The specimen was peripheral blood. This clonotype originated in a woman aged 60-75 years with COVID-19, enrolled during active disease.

The CDR3: CSGGVRYNEQFF. The CDR3 DNA reads as TGCAGCGGGGGGGTTCGGTACAATGAGCAGTTCTTC. V and J are TRBV29-1 and TRBJ2-1; tentative D call: TRBD2 (6 bases). Trimming shortened V by 7 bases and J by 4 bases, and 11 bases separated the two germline ends. Germline CDR1 is SQVTM and CDR2 is ANQGSEA. This CDR3 has 12 amino acids.